Reported below is one TCR beta chain. Its target is not known. Unique molecular identifiers were used to barcode this TCRbeta library. TCRdb called the PCR reads again in MiXCR, with one record for every CDR3 protein. Among hundreds of thousands of distinct CDR3 sequences listed, around 13% were seen once. This sample stems from a study of T-cell reconstitution after alpha-beta-depleted transplantation in children. The CDR3 extends over 15 amino acids. Germline-derived CDR1 and CDR2 are DFQATT and SNEGSKA (reference sequence). V dropped 0 bases and J dropped 3 bases, with 11 bases sitting between them. Whole-study results and caveats: Expanded graft clones, several hundred of them, were reportedly the source of alpha-beta T cells about two months after transplant.

The TCR sequence derives from a girl aged 2 to 9 with congenital amegakaryocytic thrombocytopenia, due to receive a stem cell transplant. The starting material was PBMCs, obtained before TCRalphabeta/CD19-depleted stem cell transplant. The chain links TRBV20-1 to TRBJ2-2; tentative D call: TRBD2 (5 bases). The CDR3 spells CSARDGGQDTGELFF. In DNA form, the CDR3 reads TGCAGTGCTAGAGATGGCGGGCAGGACACCGGGGAGCTGTTTTTT.